The entry that follows covers one TCR beta chain sequence. What it recognizes is unknown. This record belongs to a study of siplizumab effects on memory and regulatory T cells. Study-wide context: Siplizumab at roughly 1 ug/mL was tested against drug-free controls in paired reactions.

Cells from the mixed lymphocyte reaction underwent coculture for less than seven days at 37 degrees C. The CDR3 loop spans 12 amino acids. Germline CDR1 SGHTA, CDR2 FQGNSA. The method was immunoSEQ multiplex PCR; TCRdb's version includes in-frame clones alone and lacks a portion of them. This table holds approximately 10,000 clones, around 46% found once. V is TRBV7-2 and J is TRBJ2-1, with TRBD1 identical over 7 bases. Sample: CFSE-low (dividing) CD8+ T cells sorted from an allogeneic mixed lymphocyte reaction. The clonotype originates from a human donor in good health; the cells came from an allogeneic mixed lymphocyte reaction. Some clones in this sample may be carry-over from other donors' samples. CDR3 residues: CLKLGTANEQFF. For the CDR3, the DNA is TGTCTCAAGCTTGGGACAGCCAATGAGCAGTTCTTC.